This passage covers 19 T cell receptor beta chains from one sample sequenced in a study of shared clonotypes between healthy human individuals. Sequencing was performed with immunoSEQ multiplex PCR; in TCRdb, only in-frame clones are kept and a portion is missing. The data show 550,000 to 800,000 clones, less than 95% seen once. Sequencing was carried out using memory CD8+ T cells from PBMCs. Subset of the sample: CD45RO+ cells pooled with CCR7-negative TemRA cells. The receptors were gathered from a man aged 18 to 30 in good health. Some clones in this sample may be carry-over from other donors' samples.

The chain combines TRBV10-3 with TRBJ1-2, with 7 bases matching TRBD1. CDR1 is ENHRY, CDR2 SYGVKD, per germline. This CDR3 has 14 residues. The V gene end was trimmed by 7 bases and the J gene end by 4 bases; junction bases not matched to a gene: 9. The CDR3 reads CAIKLEGAAYGYTF. For the CDR3, the DNA is TGTGCCATCAAGTTAGAGGGGGCGGCCTATGGCTACACCTTC.

The rearrangement uses TRBV5-4 and TRBJ2-7, with no clear D. Looked up from germline, CDR1 is SGHNT and CDR2 is YYREEE (reference sequence). V lost 3 bases and J 6 bases, leaving 10 bases between the germline ends. The CDR3 runs to 12 residues. The CDR3 here is CASSSPLTEQYF. In nucleotides, the CDR3 is TGTGCCAGCAGCTCCCCACTTACCGAGCAGTACTTC.

Notes on this clone: In the same sample, other DNA sequences code for this CDR3. V is TRBV7-9 and J is TRBJ2-1; 9 nucleotides agree with TRBD2. The CDR3 runs 14 residues. The germline gives CDR1 SEHNR, CDR2 FQNEAQ (reference sequence). The trim removed 3 bases at V and 7 bases at J, leaving 4 bases unmatched. For the CDR3, the DNA is TGTGCCAGCAGCTTGGGCGGGAGGGATAATGAGCAGTTCTTC. Translation gives CASSLGGRDNEQFF.

The chain uses TRBV29-1 and TRBJ2-7; D may be TRBD1 (7 bases). Germline V gene sequence: CDR1 SQVTM, CDR2 ANQGSEA. V dropped 7 bases and J dropped 5 bases, with 21 bases sitting between them. The CDR3 spans 14 residues. CDR3 protein: CSGMREEGADEQYF. Written as DNA, the CDR3 is TGCAGCGGCATGAGAGAGGAGGGGGCAGACGAGCAGTACTTC.

The chain couples TRBV4-1 to TRBJ2-7, with 7 bases that match TRBD2. The germline V gene encodes CDR1 MGHRA and CDR2 YSYEKL. CDR3 length: 14 amino acids. The V and J ends lost 1 base and 6 bases, in that order; junction bases with no gene match: 6. CDR3 amino acids: CASSQAPGLLEQYF. The CDR3 DNA is TGCGCCAGCAGCCAAGCTCCGGGACTACTCGAGCAGTACTTC.

The chain is built from TRBV15 and TRBJ2-2; possible D gene TRBD2, 6 bases. V was cut by 3 bases and J by 6 bases, with 14 bases left in between. The CDR3 length is 15 residues. The germline V gene encodes CDR1 LNHNV and CDR2 YYDKDF (reference sequence). CDR3 nucleotide sequence: TGTGCCACCAGCAGCCTCATATGGGAGGCCGGGGAGCTGTTTTTT. This sequence encodes CATSSLIWEAGELFF.

This clone is a singleton in its sample. The J gene is TRBJ2-1, the V gene TRBV30, with D tentatively TRBD1 (7 bases). The germline CDR1 and CDR2 sequences are GTSNPN and SVGIG (reference sequence). The length of the CDR3 is 15 residues. The germline V and J ends were trimmed by 4 bases and 8 bases, with 21 bases remaining between them. The chain's CDR3 is CAWTLGGGLGDEQFF. The CDR3 bases are TGTGCCTGGACCTTAGGAGGGGGCCTGGGAGATGAGCAGTTCTTC.

This chain links TRBV13 with TRBJ2-7; D call uncertain. CDR1 and CDR2 from the germline V gene are PRHDT and FYEKMQ (reference sequence). V lost 5 bases and J lost 2, with 16 bases in between. This CDR3 region has 15 residues. The CDR3 DNA reads as TGTGCCAGCAGCCCCCCTATGAGGCAGCCCTACGAGCAGTACTTC. It is translated as CASSPPMRQPYEQYF. Complete variable domain (other parts from reference TRBV13 and TRBJ2-7): AAGVIQSPRHLIKEKRETATLKCYPIPRHDTVYWYQQGPGQDPQFLISFYEKMQSDKGSIPDRFSAQQFSDYHSELNMSSLELGDSALYFCASSPPMRQPYEQYFGPGTRLTVT.

This clone has more than one count but fewer than ten. The V call is TRBV20-1, the J call TRBJ2-1; D ambiguous. Trimming left V 7 bases short and J 8 bases short, with 12 bases between. From germline, CDR1 is DFQATT and CDR2 SNEGSKA (reference sequence). This CDR3 has 11 residues. CDR3 loop: CSVHFDYEQFF. The DNA of the CDR3 is TGCAGTGTACACTTCGACTATGAGCAGTTCTTC.

This clone was seen only once. The rearrangement joins TRBV7-6 to TRBJ2-3; D call uncertain. V lost 5 bases to trimming and J lost 4 bases, with 25 bases between them. Germline-derived CDR1 and CDR2 are SGHVS and FNYEAQ. The CDR3 is 18 amino acids. The CDR3 DNA is TGTGCCAGCAGCCCTTGGTCCGGTGACGGCGGTCGGGCAGATACGCAGTATTTT. Its translation: CASSPWSGDGGRADTQYF.

J is TRBJ2-5 and V is TRBV27, with a tentative D call TRBD1 (6 bases). CDR1 is MNHEY, CDR2 SMNVEV, per germline (reference sequence). There are 14 residues in the CDR3. V lost 5 bases and J lost 1, with 11 bases in between. The CDR3 nucleotides read TGTGCCAGCAGTATCCCGGACAGCCAAGAGACCCAGTACTTC. This codes for CASSIPDSQETQYF.

The chain recombines TRBV27 with TRBJ2-7; 9 positions agree with TRBD1. With 5 bases clipped from V and 3 bases from J, the junction kept 8 bases outside the gene matches. Germline values: CDR1 MNHEY, CDR2 SMNVEV (reference sequence). This CDR3 has 15 amino acids. DNA of the CDR3: TGTGCCAGCAGTCCCCGCGGGACAGGGTACTACGAGCAGTACTTC. It is translated as CASSPRGTGYYEQYF.

This chain joins TRBV7-9 and TRBJ1-2; D unresolved. Germline V CDR1 and CDR2: SEHNR, FQNEAQ (reference sequence). The germline V and J ends were trimmed by 0 bases and 6 bases, with 11 bases remaining between them. The CDR3 totals 14 residues. The DNA of the CDR3 is TGTGCCAGCAGCTTAGCGCCGGGAATCGATGGCTACACCTTC. Amino acid sequence: CASSLAPGIDGYTF.

J is TRBJ2-7 and V is TRBV19; D might be TRBD2 (5 bases). The CDR3 contains 15 residues. The V and J ends lost 4 bases and 7 bases respectively, with 20 bases between them. Per germline, CDR1 LNHDA and CDR2 SQIVND (reference sequence). CDR3 DNA: TGTGCCAGTAGTACCAGAATAACCATTCGGGAAGAGCAGTACTTC. Its translation is CASSTRITIREEQYF. Based on the CDR3 plus reference TRBV19 and TRBJ2-7, the full variable domain is DGGITQSPKYLFRKEGQNVTLSCEQNLNHDAMYWYRQDPGQGLRLIYYSQIVNDFQKGDIAEGYSVSREKKESFPLTVTSAQKNPTAFYLCASSTRITIREEQYFGPGTRLTVT.

On this clone: Different DNA sequences within this sample yield the same CDR3. V usage is TRBV28 and J usage is TRBJ2-2; D is perhaps TRBD1 (6 bases). This CDR3 contains 14 residues. V was clipped by 3 bases and J by 2 bases, with 7 bases between them. Germline assignment: CDR1 MDHEN and CDR2 SYDVKM. CDR3 sequence: CASSLDRNTGELFF. The CDR3 DNA sequence: TGTGCCAGCAGTTTGGACAGAAACACCGGGGAGCTGTTTTTT.

The V gene is TRBV29-1, the J gene TRBJ2-1, with D perhaps being TRBD1 or TRBD2 (7 bases each). Looked up from germline, CDR1 is SQVTM and CDR2 is ANQGSEA. V lost 8 bases and J 8 bases, leaving 19 bases between the germline ends. This CDR3 contains 13 residues. CDR3 loop: CSTQSGGGDEQFF. In nucleotides, the CDR3 is TGCAGCACCCAGTCAGGGGGAGGGGATGAGCAGTTCTTC.

The rearrangement links TRBV5-5 to TRBJ1-1; weak D call: TRBD1 (5 bases). The CDR3 has 13 amino acids. V gave up 4 bases and J gave up 1 base, with 8 bases separating them. Germline V gene sequence: CDR1 SGHKS, CDR2 YYEKEE (reference sequence). The DNA for the CDR3 is TGTGCCAGCAGCATGACAGCGAACACTGAAGCTTTCTTT. It encodes CASSMTANTEAFF.

V gene TRBV28 combines with J gene TRBJ1-4, with D perhaps TRBD1 (6 bases). This CDR3 has 14 amino acids. CDR1 is MDHEN and CDR2 is SYDVKM in the germline V gene. V gave up 5 bases and J gave up 7 bases, with 14 bases separating them. The CDR3 bases are TGTGCCAGCAGTAGTACAGGGAACGCTGAAAAACTGTTTTTT. Encoded protein: CASSSTGNAEKLFF.

The CDR3 is CASKGSVRGPQHF. The CDR3 DNA follows: TGTGCCAGCAAAGGGTCAGTGCGGGGCCCCCAGCATTTT. The chain employs TRBV5-8 and TRBJ1-5, with a weak D call TRBD1 (5 bases). Germline V CDR1 and CDR2: SGHTS, YDEGEE. The V gene lost 6 bases and the J gene lost 10 bases, with 17 bases spanning the gap. The CDR3 has 13 amino acids.